Following are 24 T cell receptor beta chains from one sample sequenced in a study of cytomegalovirus exposure and HLA in healthy donors. With 60 Vbeta and 13 Jbeta primers, the PCR was carried out. Some clones are missing from TCRdb's copy, which holds only in-frame ones; the method was immunoSEQ multiplex PCR. The table records 130,000 or so clones, 75% to 80% of them present only once. Sequences were obtained from PBMCs. All receptors derive from a female donor in good health and CMV-seronegative.

The gene calls are TRBV7-8 and TRBJ1-1, with a possible D match to TRBD1 (6 bases). Germline loops: CDR1 SGHVS, CDR2 FQNEAQ. V gave up 5 bases and J gave up 1 base, with 14 bases separating them. The CDR3 extends over 15 amino acids. CDR3 sequence: CASSPRTEPNTEAFF. In nucleotides, the CDR3 is TGTGCCAGCAGCCCGAGGACAGAGCCGAACACTGAAGCTTTCTTT.

The chain uses TRBV4-1 and TRBJ2-1; 8 bases line up with TRBD1. The CDR3 totals 14 residues. V lost 1 base, J lost 7 bases, and 3 bases stayed unmatched. The germline gives CDR1 MGHRA, CDR2 YSYEKL. This CDR3 reads CASSQVGQVNEQFF. CDR3 bases: TGCGCCAGCAGCCAAGTGGGACAGGTTAATGAGCAGTTCTTC.

The chain employs TRBV25-1 and TRBJ1-1, with TRBD1 as a possible D gene (5 bases). CDR1 and CDR2 from the germline V gene are MGHDK and SYGVNS. Trimming removed 3 bases at V and 0 bases at J, with 11 bases between. The CDR3 totals 15 residues. The CDR3 spells CASSDRQWVNTEAFF. The DNA of the CDR3 is TGTGCCAGCAGTGATCGACAGTGGGTGAACACTGAAGCTTTCTTT.

In regard to this clone: At one of its ends the junction is not consistent with the germline gene, which may arise from a read error. DNA for the CDR3: TGCAGCGTTCTACAGGGGTCTACCTATGGCTACCCCTTC. This encodes CSVLQGSTYGYPF. V and J are TRBV29-1 and TRBJ1-2; 7 bases are a match to TRBD1. Germline CDR1 SQVTM, CDR2 ANQGSEA. There are 13 residues in the CDR3.

The chain links TRBV6-5 to TRBJ1-2; TRBD1 aligns across 7 bases. Germline CDR1 is MNHEY and CDR2 is SVGAGI. This CDR3 contains 14 residues. After removal of 4 bases from V and 4 bases from J, the junction contained 6 bases not matched to a gene. CDR3 DNA sequence: TGTGCCAGCAGTTGGACAGGAATGTTCTATGGCTACACCTTC. It yields the protein CASSWTGMFYGYTF.

This chain links TRBV7-3 with TRBJ2-5, with 10 positions matching TRBD1. The J call could be wrong; TRBJ2-7 is a better fit for the DNA end. CDR1 is SGHTA, CDR2 FQGTGA, per germline. This CDR3 comprises 15 residues. The chain's CDR3 is CASSKGQGGLHEQYF. The CDR3 DNA reads TGTGCCAGCAGCAAAGGACAGGGGGGTCTCCACGAGCAGTACTTC.

The table lists this clone with a few counts. This chain joins TRBV9 and TRBJ1-1; TRBD1 matches 8 bases. V was pared by 3 bases and J by 5 bases, with 12 bases of the junction left unmatched. The CDR3 is 16 residues long. Germline values: CDR1 SGDLS, CDR2 YYNGEE. The CDR3 DNA sequence: TGTGCCAGCAGCGGAAGGACAGGGACCAGAGATACTGAAGCTTTCTTT. Its protein is CASSGRTGTRDTEAFF.

V and J are TRBV6-5 and TRBJ1-1; 7 bases map to TRBD1. Germline lookup yields CDR1 MNHEY and CDR2 SVGAGI. Trimming took 5 bases from V and 3 from J; bases not matched to a gene: 6. The CDR3 has 14 residues. This CDR3 is CASSVSGQHTEAFF. The CDR3 region has the DNA TGTGCCAGCAGTGTTTCGGGACAGCACACTGAAGCTTTCTTT.

The CDR3 loop reads CASSEIRGQGTPYEQYF. CDR3 DNA sequence: TGTGCCAGCAGTGAAATTAGGGGACAGGGTACCCCCTACGAGCAGTACTTC. The chain joins TRBV25-1 to TRBJ2-7; 9 nucleotides align to TRBD1. Germline V lookup: CDR1 MGHDK, CDR2 SYGVNS. This CDR3 is built from 17 residues. V lost 2 bases and J lost 2; bases outside the gene matches: 10.

The J gene is TRBJ1-5, the V gene TRBV15, with D perhaps matching TRBD1 (5 bases). This CDR3 has 17 residues. The V end lost 0 bases, the J end lost 3 bases, and 15 bases lay between the germline ends. In germline, CDR1 is LNHNV, CDR2 YYDKDF (reference sequence). CDR3 bases: TGTGCCACCAGCAGAGATCGGGTAGGGGCCCCCAATCAGCCCCAGCATTTT. Encoded protein: CATSRDRVGAPNQPQHF.

This clone was counted between two and nine times. The V gene is TRBV10-3, the J gene TRBJ1-1; unclear D gene. Germline V gene data show CDR1 as ENHRY and CDR2 as SYGVKD. Trimming cost V 7 bases and J 1 base, with 10 bases left between them. There are 13 residues in the CDR3. CDR3 nucleotides: TGTGCCATCACCGCAAGCTCGAACACTGAAGCTTTCTTT. As protein: CAITASSNTEAFF.

The chain joins TRBV7-2 to TRBJ1-2, with 7 positions matching TRBD1. This CDR3 comprises 15 residues. V lost 1 base, J lost 3 bases, and 5 bases stayed unmatched. CDR1 is SGHTA and CDR2 is FQGNSA in the germline V gene. The CDR3, as DNA: TGTGCCAGCAGCTTAGGAGGCAGGGGGGACTATGGCTACACCTTC. Translating gives CASSLGGRGDYGYTF.

This chain connects TRBV5-1 to TRBJ1-1, with D perhaps matching TRBD1 (6 bases). V shed 4 bases and J shed 1 base, with 17 bases lying between them. Looked up from germline, CDR1 is SGHRS and CDR2 is YFSETQ. The CDR3 runs to 16 residues. CDR3 sequence (DNA): TGCGCCAGCAGCCAATCCCCCGGGACACCGAACACTGAAGCTTTCTTT. Translation gives CASSQSPGTPNTEAFF.

The CDR3 nucleotides read TGTGCCAGTAGCGAAAGGGGCTCCACAGATACGCAGTATTTT. Amino acids: CASSERGSTDTQYF. The chain employs TRBV19 and TRBJ2-3; perhaps TRBD1 as D (5 bases). CDR1 and CDR2 (germline): LNHDA, SQIVND (reference sequence). The CDR3 runs to 14 residues. Trimming shortened V by 6 bases and J by 2 bases, and 12 bases separated the two germline ends.

The CDR3 loop reads CASSRNPRGTDEQYF. DNA for the CDR3: TGTGCCAGCAGCCGTAACCCGCGGGGCACGGACGAGCAGTACTTC. The chain links TRBV11-1 to TRBJ2-7; weak D call: TRBD2 (6 bases). V lost 5 bases, J lost 5 bases, and 19 bases lay in between. The CDR3 covers 15 residues. The germline V gene encodes CDR1 SGHAT and CDR2 FQDESV (reference sequence).

The chain is built from TRBV6-6 and TRBJ1-5; D gene unclear. Germline V gives CDR1 MNHNY, CDR2 SVGAGI (reference sequence). CDR3 length: 15 amino acids. V lost 7 bases and J lost 1, with 14 bases in between. CDR3 DNA sequence: TGTGCCAGCAACGCCCGGGGAGAAAGCAATCAGCCCCAGCATTTT. Translating gives CASNARGESNQPQHF.

V and J are TRBV9 and TRBJ2-5; 10 bases align to TRBD2. The germline CDR1 and CDR2 sequences are SGDLS and YYNGEE. This CDR3 region has 15 residues. V was pared by 3 bases and J by 5 bases, with 7 bases of the junction left unmatched. This CDR3 reads CASSGGAGGLETQYF. The CDR3 DNA follows: TGTGCCAGCAGCGGGGGAGCGGGAGGGCTGGAGACCCAGTACTTC.

This sequence joins TRBV6-1 and TRBJ1-2; D not resolved. This CDR3 comprises 13 residues. Germline-derived CDR1 and CDR2 are MNHNS and SASEGT. V lost 7 bases and J 3 bases, leaving 12 bases between the germline ends. This chain's CDR3 is CASTKAGHYGYTF. The CDR3 region has the DNA TGTGCCAGCACCAAGGCGGGCCACTATGGCTACACCTTC.

The chain carries TRBV28 and TRBJ2-7; possible D gene TRBD1, 5 bases. Looked up from germline, CDR1 is MDHEN and CDR2 is SYDVKM. The CDR3 covers 14 residues. V lost 6 bases and J lost 0, with 12 bases in between. CDR3 sequence: CASRAQGDSYEQYF. The CDR3 DNA sequence: TGTGCCAGCAGAGCGCAGGGTGACTCCTACGAGCAGTACTTC.

The chain employs TRBV10-2 and TRBJ1-1; 7 bases are shared with TRBD1. The ends lost 6 bases at V and 3 bases at J; junction bases unmatched: 10. The CDR3 covers 15 residues. From germline, CDR1 is WSHSY and CDR2 SAAADI. The CDR3 DNA is TGCGCCAGCAGGGGACCCTCAGGGGGATACACTGAAGCTTTCTTT. Its protein is CASRGPSGGYTEAFF.

This chain connects TRBV2 to TRBJ1-1, with TRBD1 as a possible D gene (6 bases). Trimming removed 6 bases at V and 10 bases at J, with 18 bases between. Germline V gene lookup returns CDR1 SNHLY and CDR2 FYNNEI. This CDR3 is built from 13 residues. The CDR3 coding sequence is TGTGCCAGCAGCGGATTACAGGGTGGGGGAGCTTTCTTT. Protein sequence: CASSGLQGGGAFF.

The V and J genes are TRBV28 and TRBJ1-3, with 9 bases lining up with TRBD1. This CDR3 is 17 amino acids long. The V gene end was trimmed by 6 bases and the J gene end by 1 base; junction bases not matched to a gene: 10. Germline loops: CDR1 MDHEN, CDR2 SYDVKM. CDR3 amino acids: CASSTRDRAVSGNTIYF. The CDR3 bases are TGTGCCAGCAGCACCAGGGACAGGGCCGTTTCTGGAAACACCATATATTTT. Together with reference TRBV28 and TRBJ1-3, the CDR3 gives the full variable domain: DVKVTQSSRYLVKRTGEKVFLECVQDMDHENMFWYRQDPGLGLRLIYFSYDVKMKEKGDIPEGYSVSREKKERFSLILESASTNQTSMYLCASSTRDRAVSGNTIYFGEGSWLTVV.

This clone has a single count. This chain joins TRBV2 and TRBJ1-1, with 7 bases matching TRBD1. The CDR3 sequence is 17 residues long. Germline-derived CDR1 and CDR2 are SNHLY and FYNNEI. After removal of 1 base from V and 4 bases from J, the junction contained 12 bases not matched to a gene. As DNA, the CDR3 is TGTGCCAGCAGTGAAGGGGCAGGGGGAAGTGGTATCACTGAAGCTTTCTTT. It translates to CASSEGAGGSGITEAFF.

This sequence joins TRBV11-2 and TRBJ2-1; 9 nucleotides match TRBD1. Germline trimming cut 3 bases from V and 8 bases from J; bases unmatched to any gene: 14. Germline lookup yields CDR1 SGHAT and CDR2 FQNNGV. CDR3 length: 17 amino acids. In DNA, the CDR3 is TGTGCCAGCAGCTTTAGGGTTGTGACAGGGGGATCTTATGAGCAGTTCTTC. Translating it yields CASSFRVVTGGSYEQFF.